Described below is a single TCR beta chain sequence and its context. Its antigen is not identified. The data belong to a study of blood T cells in healthy people across ages. Findings and caveats of the study: Expanded clonotype changes were possibly confounded by unknown donor CMV status.

For the second PCR, which ran for roughly 7 to 11 cycles, a sample-barcoded 5' primer and a J-beta primer mix were used. A template-switch adaptor containing 12 random nucleotides labeled each cDNA molecule. Using its own MiXCR run on the 5' RACE reads, TCRdb lists one record per CDR3 protein. The repertoire holds about 800,000 distinct CDR3 sequences, with 55% to 75% as singletons. Isolation recovered at least 6.5 million PBMCs from every sample. A minimum of 5.5 micrograms of total RNA was extracted per sample. Sequences were obtained from blood. The source of this sequence is a man aged 30-40 years in good health.

The DNA of the CDR3 is TGCAGCGTTGAACAGGTTGAGCAGTTCTTC. As protein: CSVEQVEQFF. The chain has TRBV29-1 and TRBJ2-1; no reliable D call. This CDR3 comprises 10 residues. The germline CDR1 and CDR2 sequences are SQVTM and ANQGSEA. Trimming cost V 2 bases and J 9 bases, with 5 bases left between them.